What follows is one TCR beta chain and its context. No cognate antigen has been identified for it. Base qualities are not provided; no much larger clone lies one nucleotide away. This entry is derived from a study of CD8 T cells in seronegative destructive rheumatoid arthritis (dated by TCRdb to the early 2020s). Regarding the complete study: Seven of the eight CND-RA patients were receiving biological drugs at sampling. Peripheral CD8+ TCRbeta repertoires of CCP-negative destructive rheumatoid arthritis (CND-RA) patients were compared with newly diagnosed seropositive RA, seronegative RA and healthy controls. Rather than undergoing new sequencing, the seropositive RA, seronegative RA and healthy control comparison cohorts were drawn from an earlier published TCRbeta dataset. What the authors observed across the whole study: Across the 95,000 to 150,000 clonotypes tested, no public clonotype enrichment survived Benjamini-Hochberg correction. After adjusting for age, CND-RA patients appeared to have less diverse, more clonal CD8+ TCRbeta repertoires than other RA subtypes. More CMV-reactive and fewer influenza A-reactive CD8+ TCRbeta sequences were observed in CND-RA repertoires than in controls and other RA subtypes. The study acknowledged the small size of the CND-RA cohort as a limitation. CND-RA patients appeared to carry a distinct set of enriched public clonotypes, which the authors read as support for a separate disease subset. Without diagnostic samples, TCR repertoire differences may partly reflect poor disease control over the years rather than being present at onset.

TCRbeta sequencing used genomic DNA from CD8+ cells, following the manufacturer's instructions. A genomics technology centre in Finland performed the TCRbeta sequencing with the immunoSEQ assay. From the authors' description of their analysis: The clonotype tables produced by the immunoSEQ preprocessing pipeline were converted into VDJtools format, and any non-productive clonotypes were filtered out. Any sample with fewer than 10,000 reads was excluded, the remaining samples were subsampled to 10,000 reads, and most of the eight CND-RA samples made it through. Using the VDJtools CalcDiversityStats function on data subsampled to 10,000 reads, the Shannon-Wiener, Simpson and clonality indices were calculated. Non-singleton TCRbeta clonotypes were hard-matched, with no mismatches allowed, against VDJdb to infer antigen specificity. CDR3 sequences differing by one amino acid (Hamming distance 1) were grouped into clusters with potentially shared antigen targets. After groups were resampled to six samples, public clonotypes were tested for group enrichment with one-sided Fisher's exact tests, and this procedure was repeated ten times. TCRdb mirrors the immuneACCESS table, restricted to in-frame sequences. Some clones are absent from its copies; in checked studies, under half trace to an unresolved V gene, and the reason for the others is unknown. That table gives V, J and clone size, and the DNA gave D and trimming. The sample profile shows about 12,000 clones; under 85% of them were found once. The ten largest account for about 30% of the sample.

CND-RA patients tested negative on the clinical CCP2 antibody test, and even with active therapy their joint destruction kept progressing. Every CND-RA patient showed typical joint destruction in the wrists and ankles and had failed conventional anti-rheumatic therapy. CND-RA patients were sampled after long disease histories, spanning decades in several cases, rather than at diagnosis. Each patient provided fifty millilitres of EDTA-anticoagulated peripheral blood. Peripheral blood mononuclear cells were isolated by Ficoll-Paque PLUS density gradient separation. AutoMACS magnetic bead positive selection was used to isolate CD8+ cells from fresh or cryopreserved PBMCs, and purity was verified by flow cytometry. Nucleospin Tissue or Tissue XS kits were used for genomic DNA extraction, and quantification was performed on a Qubit 2.0 fluorometer. The TCR comes from a woman aged 25 to 55 with seronegative destructive rheumatoid arthritis. Sequencing input: CD8+ T cells from blood.

The CDR3 is CASSSFGGAVDTQYF. The nucleotide sequence reads TGTGCCAGCAGTTCTTTTGGCGGGGCCGTAGATACGCAGTATTTT. In this chain, TRBV27 is recombined with TRBJ2-3; the best D guess is TRBD2, with 6 bases matching. As encoded in the germline V gene (reference sequence), CDR1 is MNHEY while CDR2 is SMNVEV. The CDR3 spans 15 residues, from the cysteine through the phenylalanine. This entry keeps only the CDR3 DNA: 45 bases, framed from base 1. The V end loses 4 bases and the J end loses 5 bases, and a stretch of 16 bases separates them.